This T cell receptor (beta chain) was documented in a study of cytomegalovirus exposure and HLA in healthy donors. Broader study findings: Trimming of TCR beta V- and J-genes showed a link, identified in a later analysis, to a missense DCLRE1C variant. Follow-up analysis seemed to connect common viral pathogens with several of the most significant clusters identified. Sequences of the TCR beta chain were said to predict the HLA-A and HLA-B alleles of most subjects accurately.

The CDR3 is 16 amino acids. V shed 1 base, J shed 5 bases, and the junction held 11 bases outside the gene matches. Looked up from germline, CDR1 is SGHRS and CDR2 is YFSETQ. This clone has a handful of counts. No antigen is known for it. The PCR made use of 60 Vbeta and 13 Jbeta primers. Original analysis: Approximately 87 million unique TCR beta chains, 9 million to 12 million shared, were counted in a later analysis. Sequencing used immunoSEQ multiplex PCR; TCRdb keeps in-frame clones, though not all of them. The V and J calls and clone size are taken from that table; D and trimming were inferred from the DNA. In the table there are about 150,000 clones, 60% to 75% of which are singletons.

Sequenced input: PBMCs. The sequence came from a man aged 18 to 30 in good health and CMV-seronegative. This sequence joins TRBV5-1 and TRBJ2-7; the match to TRBD1 covers 8 bases. CDR3 region: CASSLKARAGGDEQYV. The CDR3 DNA is TGCGCCAGCAGCTTGAAAGCGAGGGCAGGGGGCGACGAGCAGTACGTC.